The next 6 T cell receptor beta chains were all read from a single sample in a study of post-analysis software for immune sequencing data. Study-wide results and limits: TRBV5-6, TRBV5-1 and TRBV20-1 belonged to a set of roughly 5 TRBV segments that were more frequent in patients than controls.

Each TCR beta cDNA library carried unique molecular identifiers. TCRdb itself ran the PCR reads through MiXCR, one entry per CDR3 protein. Of about 680,000 distinct CDR3 sequences listed, approximately 59% are singletons. These receptors have no identified antigens. Sequenced material: blood. The receptors originated from a girl aged 2 to 10 with multiple sclerosis.

The chain couples TRBV10-3 to TRBJ2-5; 9 nucleotides align to TRBD1. V lost 4 bases and J lost 2; bases outside the gene matches: 8. Germline CDR1 ENHRY, CDR2 SYGVKD. The CDR3 sequence is 16 residues long. The CDR3 protein is CAISATGTGPQETQYF. CDR3 in DNA: TGTGCCATCAGTGCTACCGGGACAGGGCCACAAGAGACCCAGTACTTC.

The J gene is TRBJ2-1, the V gene TRBV7-2; D may correspond to TRBD1 or TRBD2 (5 bases each). The CDR3 is 14 amino acids. The ends were cut back, 1 base at V and 9 bases at J, with 13 bases in the middle. Germline values: CDR1 SGHTA, CDR2 FQGNSA. CDR3: CASSLEASGREQFF. DNA for the CDR3: TGTGCCAGCAGCTTAGAGGCATCGGGACGTGAGCAGTTCTTC.

This clonotype came up a few times. J is TRBJ2-2 and V is TRBV7-6; D not certain. Germline V gene lookup returns CDR1 SGHVS and CDR2 FNYEAQ. V dropped 8 bases and J dropped 2 bases, with 9 bases sitting between them. The CDR3 is made up of 13 amino acids. CDR3 in amino acids: CASSFSNTGELFF. The CDR3 DNA reads TGTGCCAGCTCATTCTCCAACACCGGGGAGCTGTTTTTT.

This sequence joins TRBV7-9 and TRBJ1-1; 9 bases are a match to TRBD1. Germline V gives CDR1 SEHNR, CDR2 FQNEAQ (reference sequence). The CDR3 consists of 15 residues. Trimming cost V 4 bases and J 6 bases; bases outside gene matches: 9. The CDR3 region has the DNA TGTGCCAGCAGCTATATCGGGACAGGGATCCCTGAAGCTTTCTTT. Translating gives CASSYIGTGIPEAFF.

J is TRBJ2-5 and V is TRBV29-1; the D is unclear. CDR3 length: 12 residues. Germline values: CDR1 SQVTM, CDR2 ANQGSEA. Trimming took off 6 bases at V and 2 bases at J, with 10 bases between the two ends. The CDR3 DNA follows: TGCAGCGTGATACAGAATCAAGAGACCCAGTACTTC. Its protein product is CSVIQNQETQYF.

The rearrangement links TRBV6-5 to TRBJ2-7; D gene unclear. This CDR3 has 13 residues. The germline CDR1 and CDR2 sequences are MNHEY and SVGAGI. The V end lost 6 bases, the J end lost 2 bases, and 11 bases lay between the germline ends. CDR3 protein: CASSYGPTYEQYF. In nucleotides, the CDR3 is TGTGCCAGCAGCTACGGACCCACCTACGAGCAGTACTTC.